These 15 T cell receptor beta chains came from one sample sequenced in a study of naive and memory T cell subsets. TCR cDNA received a 3' ligated oligonucleotide that carried a UMI. Four PCR rounds used nested alpha and beta constant region primers plus the SP2 primer. Each CDR3 protein is one row after TCRdb ran MiXCR on the 5' RACE reads. Of tens of thousands of distinct CDR3 sequences listed, approximately 16% are singletons. The receptors derive from a female donor in good health.

This clonotype was seen a handful of times. The chain uses TRBV3-1 and TRBJ2-7; D call uncertain. The CDR3 has 14 amino acids. V lost 1 base and J 0 bases, leaving 7 bases between the germline ends. Looked up from germline, CDR1 is LGHDT and CDR2 is YNNKEL (reference sequence). The CDR3 DNA reads TGTGCCAGCAGCCAAGTCTGGAGCTCCTACGAGCAGTACTTC. Residues: CASSQVWSSYEQYF.

This clonotype has just a few counts. The chain has TRBV7-8 and TRBJ2-3, with 8 bases matching TRBD1. Losses at the gene ends were 5 bases for V and 1 base for J; bases not matched to a gene: 14. The germline CDR1 and CDR2 sequences are SGHVS and FQNEAQ. The CDR3 is 18 amino acids. The CDR3 region has the DNA TGTGCCAGCAGCAAAGGACAGGGCCGGGGATCTGGCACAGATACGCAGTATTTT. This encodes CASSKGQGRGSGTDTQYF.

This clonotype has a count of ten or more. The J gene is TRBJ1-2, the V gene TRBV20-1; possible D gene TRBD1, 6 bases. V was trimmed by 3 bases and J by 6 bases, leaving 17 bases between them. The length of the CDR3 is 14 residues. CDR1 and CDR2 from the germline V gene are DFQATT and SNEGSKA (reference sequence). CDR3 residues: CSASRMGALHGYTF. The CDR3 DNA reads as TGCAGTGCTAGCCGGATGGGGGCTCTCCATGGCTACACCTTC.

This clonotype appeared a few times. This chain uses TRBV6-5 with TRBJ2-5, with 7 positions matching TRBD1. This CDR3 comprises 15 residues. Germline-derived CDR1 and CDR2 are MNHEY and SVGAGI. The J segment lost 2 bases and the V segment lost 7 bases, leaving 10 bases of the junction unmatched. The CDR3 region has the DNA TGTGCCAGCACCCCTAGACAGGGATTACAAGAGACCCAGTACTTC. Protein sequence: CASTPRQGLQETQYF.

The sample holds a few counts of this clonotype. The chain recombines TRBV20-1 with TRBJ1-6, with a possible D match to TRBD1 (5 bases). The V end lost 3 bases, the J end lost 13 bases, and 22 bases lay between the germline ends. The CDR3 covers 15 residues. Germline V gene sequence: CDR1 DFQATT, CDR2 SNEGSKA (reference sequence). CDR3 coding DNA: TGCAGTGCTAGCTTCCGGGACCGAGCCATTAGGCCCCTCCACTTT. This sequence encodes CSASFRDRAIRPLHF.

This clonotype was seen ten or more times. The chain is built from TRBV3-1 and TRBJ2-7; 8 bases agree with TRBD1. The CDR3 is 15 residues long. Germline CDR1 is LGHDT and CDR2 is YNNKEL (reference sequence). Trimming took 3 bases from V and 2 from J; bases not matched to a gene: 6. CDR3 coding DNA: TGTGCCAGCAGCCACCCGACAGGGGCCACCTACGAGCAGTACTTC. As protein: CASSHPTGATYEQYF.

This clonotype showed up just a few times. The rearrangement links TRBV20-1 to TRBJ2-5; TRBD2 matches 10 bases. This CDR3 is 16 amino acids long. The trim removed 0 bases at V and 5 bases at J, leaving 9 bases unmatched. The V gene's germline CDR1 is DFQATT and CDR2 SNEGSKA (reference sequence). In nucleotides, the CDR3 is TGCAGTGCTAGAGATTCAGCGGGGGGGCTTATTGAGACCCAGTACTTC. It yields the protein CSARDSAGGLIETQYF.

This clonotype was seen more than once but under ten times. The chain employs TRBV12-3 or TRBV12-4 and TRBJ2-5, with D uncertain. The CDR3 loop spans 13 amino acids. The V end was cut by 7 bases, the J end by 1 base, with 10 bases between. CDR3 in amino acids: CASKKDVQETQYF. The CDR3 DNA sequence: TGTGCCAGCAAGAAGGATGTCCAAGAGACCCAGTACTTC.

Only a few counts were recorded for this clonotype. The genes are TRBV14 and TRBJ2-3, with D uncertain. Trimming removed 1 base at V and 4 bases at J, with 3 bases between. Germline CDR1 and CDR2: SGHDN and FVKESK. The length of the CDR3 is 12 residues. CDR3 amino acids: CASSQVPDTQYF. The DNA of the CDR3 is TGTGCCAGCAGCCAAGTCCCAGATACGCAGTATTTT.

Here the CDR3 reads CATSADRVAETQYF. The CDR3 DNA follows: TGTGCCACCAGCGCAGACAGGGTAGCAGAGACCCAGTACTTC. V and J are TRBV15 and TRBJ2-5, with 7 bases aligning to TRBD1. The CDR3 totals 14 residues. The germline gives CDR1 LNHNV, CDR2 YYDKDF (reference sequence). Losses at the gene ends were 5 bases for V and 4 bases for J; bases not matched to a gene: 7.

V and J are TRBV5-1 and TRBJ1-3, with D unresolved. Per the germline V gene, CDR1 is SGHRS and CDR2 is YFSETQ. The CDR3 length is 13 residues. V lost 7 bases and J lost 3, with 11 bases in between. CDR3 nucleotides: TGCGCCAGCGCCCCGGTCGGTGGAAACACCATATATTTT. Encoded protein: CASAPVGGNTIYF.

The chain is built from TRBV11-2 and TRBJ2-2; TRBD1 is a possible D gene (5 bases). CDR3 size: 13 residues. Germline CDR1 SGHAT, CDR2 FQNNGV. V was trimmed by 10 bases and J by 3 bases, leaving 12 bases between them. Here the CDR3 DNA reads TGTGCCAAGTTAGGGGCGGACACCGGGGAGCTGTTTTTT. Residues: CAKLGADTGELFF.

This clonotype is labeled as medium-sized. The chain is built from TRBV11-1 and TRBJ2-7; D remains unclear. CDR1 and CDR2 from the germline V gene are SGHAT and FQDESV (reference sequence). The V and J ends lost 6 bases and 2 bases respectively, with 17 bases between them. The CDR3 is 15 residues long. The DNA of the CDR3 is TGTGCCAGCAGTACGGATGGCGGCCCGACCTACGAGCAGTACTTC. It encodes CASSTDGGPTYEQYF. The full variable domain, in which reference TRBV11-1 and TRBJ2-7 provide the parts outside the CDR3, is EAEVAQSPRYKITEKSQAVAFWCDPISGHATLYWYRQILGQGPELLVQFQDESVVDDSQLPKDRFSAERLKGVDSTLKIQPAELGDSAMYLCASSTDGGPTYEQYFGPGTRLTVT.

This clonotype was detected only a few times. The DNA for the CDR3 is TGTGCCAGCAGTCCCGTGGCTGCCGAGCAGTACTTC. Protein product: CASSPVAAEQYF. V usage is TRBV6-6 and J usage is TRBJ2-7; no definite D call. The ends were cut back, 5 bases at V and 6 bases at J, with 11 bases in the middle. From germline, CDR1 is MNHNY and CDR2 SVGAGI (reference sequence). There are 12 residues in the CDR3.

This clonotype was picked up many times. V and J are TRBV20-1 and TRBJ2-7, with D maybe TRBD1 (5 bases). Trimming removed 6 bases at V and 4 bases at J, with 16 bases between. The CDR3 is made up of 13 amino acids. From germline, CDR1 is DFQATT and CDR2 SNEGSKA (reference sequence). CDR3 amino acids: CSARHLQGYEQYF. The CDR3 region has the DNA TGCAGTGCCAGACATCTCCAGGGATACGAGCAGTACTTC.